These T cell receptor beta chains were read from a single sample in a study of shared clonotypes between healthy human individuals. The table came from immunoSEQ multiplex PCR; TCRdb's copy has only in-frame clones and leaves some out. The sample yields some 1.5 million clones, roughly 96% seen once. Sequenced sample: naive CD4+ T cells sorted from blood. The receptors originated from a man in his thirties or forties in good health. CDR3s include the opening cysteine and the closing phenylalanine or tryptophan. The D gene is left open where the match is weak.

>TRBV11-2|-|TRBJ2-3
CASSQGLRGTDTQYF
TGTGCCAGCAGCCAGGGACTTCGTGGGACAGATACGCAGTATTTT
>TRBV6-1|-|TRBJ2-7
CASKGRAYEQYF
TGTGCCAGCAAGGGCAGAGCCTACGAGCAGTACTTC
>TRBV12-5|-|TRBJ1-2
CASGLKGQTGTLDGYTF
TGTGCTAGTGGTTTGAAGGGCCAAACCGGCACCTTAGATGGCTACACCTTC
>TRBV30|TRBD1|TRBJ2-7
CAWSVGQGSYEQYF
TGTGCCTGGAGTGTCGGACAGGGCTCCTACGAGCAGTACTTC
>TRBV19|-|TRBJ1-5
CASSTGDSLRQPQHF
TGTGCCAGTAGTACTGGAGACAGTTTGCGGCAGCCCCAGCATTTT
>TRBV5-1|-|TRBJ2-7
CASSLDSSSSYEQYF
TGCGCCAGCAGCTTGGACAGCTCGAGCTCCTACGAGCAGTACTTC
>TRBV5-5|-|TRBJ2-7
CASSLDRAIYEQYF
TGTGCCAGCAGCTTGGACAGGGCGATCTACGAGCAGTACTTC
>TRBV5-1|-|TRBJ1-1
CASSLVGEGTEAFF
TGCGCCAGCAGCTTGGTTGGGGAGGGCACTGAAGCTTTCTTT
>TRBV28|TRBD2|TRBJ2-7
CASLRLRTSGVYEQYF
TGTGCCAGCCTTAGACTTCGGACTAGCGGGGTTTACGAGCAGTACTTC
>TRBV6-4|-|TRBJ2-1
CASTQEYSSYNEQFF
TGTGCCAGCACTCAAGAATATAGCTCCTACAATGAGCAGTTCTTC